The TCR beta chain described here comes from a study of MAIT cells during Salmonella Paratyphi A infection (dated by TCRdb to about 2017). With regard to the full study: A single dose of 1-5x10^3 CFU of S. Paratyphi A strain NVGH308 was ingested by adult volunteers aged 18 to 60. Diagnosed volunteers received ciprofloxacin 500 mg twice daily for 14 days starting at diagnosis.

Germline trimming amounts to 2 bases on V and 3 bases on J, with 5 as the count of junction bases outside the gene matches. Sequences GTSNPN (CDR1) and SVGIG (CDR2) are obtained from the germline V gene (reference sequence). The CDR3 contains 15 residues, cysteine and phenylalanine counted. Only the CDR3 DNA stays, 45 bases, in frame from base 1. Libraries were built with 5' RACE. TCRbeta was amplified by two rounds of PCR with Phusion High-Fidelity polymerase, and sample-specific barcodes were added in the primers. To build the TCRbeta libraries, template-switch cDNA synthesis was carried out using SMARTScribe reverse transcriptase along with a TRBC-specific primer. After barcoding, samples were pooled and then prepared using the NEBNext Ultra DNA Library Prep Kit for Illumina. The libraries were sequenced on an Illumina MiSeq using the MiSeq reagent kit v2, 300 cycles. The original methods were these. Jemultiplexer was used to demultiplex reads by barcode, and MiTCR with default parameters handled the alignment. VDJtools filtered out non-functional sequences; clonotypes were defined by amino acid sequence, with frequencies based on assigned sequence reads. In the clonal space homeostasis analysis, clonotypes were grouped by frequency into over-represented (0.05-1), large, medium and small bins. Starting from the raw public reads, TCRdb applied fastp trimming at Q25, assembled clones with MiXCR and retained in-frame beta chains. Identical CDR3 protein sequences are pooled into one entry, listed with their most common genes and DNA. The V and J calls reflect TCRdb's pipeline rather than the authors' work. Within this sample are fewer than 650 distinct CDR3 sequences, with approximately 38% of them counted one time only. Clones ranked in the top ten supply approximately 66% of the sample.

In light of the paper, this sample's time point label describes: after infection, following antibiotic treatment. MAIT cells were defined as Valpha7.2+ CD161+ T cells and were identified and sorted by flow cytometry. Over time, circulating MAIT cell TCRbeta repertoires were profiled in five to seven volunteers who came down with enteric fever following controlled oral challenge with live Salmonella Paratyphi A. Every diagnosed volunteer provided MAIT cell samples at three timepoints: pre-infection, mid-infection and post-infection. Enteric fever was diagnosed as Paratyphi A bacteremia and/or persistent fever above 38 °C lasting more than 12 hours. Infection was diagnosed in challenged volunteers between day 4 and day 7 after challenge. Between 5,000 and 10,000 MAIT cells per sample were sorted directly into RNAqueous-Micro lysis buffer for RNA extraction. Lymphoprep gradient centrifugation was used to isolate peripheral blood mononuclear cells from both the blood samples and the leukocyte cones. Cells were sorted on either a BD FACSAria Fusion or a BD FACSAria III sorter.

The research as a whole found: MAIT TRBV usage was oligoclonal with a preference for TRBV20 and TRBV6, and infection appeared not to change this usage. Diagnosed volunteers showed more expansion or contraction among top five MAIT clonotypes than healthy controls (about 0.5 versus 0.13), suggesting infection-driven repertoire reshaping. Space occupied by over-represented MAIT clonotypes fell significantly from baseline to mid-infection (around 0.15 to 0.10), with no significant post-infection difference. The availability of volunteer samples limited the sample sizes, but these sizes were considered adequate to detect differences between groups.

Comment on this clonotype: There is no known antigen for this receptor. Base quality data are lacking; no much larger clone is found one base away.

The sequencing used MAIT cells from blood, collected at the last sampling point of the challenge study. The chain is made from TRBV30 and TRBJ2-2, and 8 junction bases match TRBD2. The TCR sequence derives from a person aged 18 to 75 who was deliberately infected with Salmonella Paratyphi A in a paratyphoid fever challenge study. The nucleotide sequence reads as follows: TGTGCCTGGAGTCAAGCTAGCGGGCACACCGGGGAGCTGTTTTTT. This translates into CAWSQASGHTGELFF. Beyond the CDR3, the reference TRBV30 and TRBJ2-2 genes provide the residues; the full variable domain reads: SQTIHQWPATLVQPVGSPLSLECTVEGTSNPNLYWYRQAAGRGLQLLFYSVGIGQISSEVPQNLSASRPQDRQFILSSKKLLLSDSGFYLCAWSQASGHTGELFFGEGSRLTVL.